This entry lists 22 T cell receptor beta chains sequenced from one sample in a study of shared clonotypes between healthy human individuals (dated by TCRdb to 2018 to 2020). Library creation used the immunoSEQ multiplex PCR assay. TCRdb carries this immuneACCESS record with in-frame sequences only. Its versions omit some clonotypes, under half of them owing to an unresolved V gene in the studies checked, with the rest unexplained. The sample table holds about 120,000 clones, of which under 70% were seen once. Roughly 24% of the sample belongs to the ten largest clones. Sequencing was done on a sample of memory CD8+ T cells sorted from blood. Interpreted using the paper, the cell subset or site label stands for: CD45RO+ cells pooled with CCR7-negative TemRA cells. These receptors came from a woman in her twenties or thirties in good health.

The genes are TRBV2 and TRBJ2-7, with 8 bases fitting TRBD2. V lost 7 bases, J lost 9 bases, and 14 bases stayed unmatched. Germline V gene data show CDR1 as SNHLY and CDR2 as FYNNEI. The CDR3 has 14 residues. The CDR3 coding sequence is TGTGCCAGCAACTTGGCGGGAGGCGGGTCAACGCAGTACTTC. Translating gives CASNLAGGGSTQYF.

The chain couples TRBV4-1 to TRBJ2-7, with 9 bases lining up with TRBD1. CDR3 size: 16 residues. The junction had 13 bases not matched to a gene; V was cut back by 5 bases and J by 5 bases. Germline CDR1 and CDR2: MGHRA and YSYEKL. CDR3 in amino acids: CASSDPLRDRDHEQYF. Here the CDR3 DNA reads TGCGCCAGCAGCGACCCTCTCCGGGACAGGGACCACGAGCAGTACTTC.

The rearrangement links TRBV10-2 to TRBJ2-7, with 7 nucleotides matching TRBD1. The length of the CDR3 is 13 residues. The trim removed 6 bases at V and 2 bases at J, leaving 4 bases unmatched. Per germline, CDR1 WSHSY and CDR2 SAAADI. CDR3 region: CASSAGTAYEQYF. CDR3 bases: TGCGCCAGCAGCGCCGGGACAGCCTACGAGCAGTACTTC.

The V call is TRBV6-6, the J call TRBJ2-7, with 7 positions matching TRBD1. The V segment lost 5 bases and the J segment 6 bases; nucleotides outside the gene matches: 16. CDR3 size: 16 residues. CDR1 and CDR2 (germline): MNHNY, SVGAGI (reference sequence). The CDR3 DNA is TGTGCCAGCAGTGACTTAGGGACAGTGGGGATAGCCGAGCAGTACTTC. It encodes CASSDLGTVGIAEQYF.

The chain joins TRBV11-3 to TRBJ2-1, with 10 bases fitting TRBD2. CDR3 length equals 15 residues. The V segment lost 3 bases and the J segment 2 bases; nucleotides outside the gene matches: 1. The germline V gene encodes CDR1 SGHNT and CDR2 YENEEA. Here the CDR3 DNA reads TGTGCCAGCAGCTTGAGCGGGAGGGCCTACAATGAGCAGTTCTTC. Protein sequence: CASSLSGRAYNEQFF.

This sequence joins TRBV13 and TRBJ2-7; D perhaps matches TRBD2 (5 bases). The CDR3 loop spans 14 amino acids. With 3 bases removed from V and 5 bases from J, the gap between germline ends came to 14 bases. CDR1 and CDR2 from the germline V gene are PRHDT and FYEKMQ (reference sequence). The CDR3 here is CASSFRQTGDEQYF. The DNA of the CDR3 is TGTGCCAGCAGCTTTCGGCAGACCGGGGACGAGCAGTACTTC.

The chain recombines TRBV19 with TRBJ2-5; D is uncertain. Gene TRBJ2-7 matches the end of the DNA better, so the J call may be wrong. In germline, CDR1 is LNHDA, CDR2 SQIVND (reference sequence). The CDR3 sequence is 14 residues long. CDR3 sequence reads: CATGQGEGTYEQYF. Here the CDR3 DNA reads TGTGCCACCGGCCAAGGAGAAGGGACCTACGAGCAGTACTTC.

The V and J genes are TRBV28 and TRBJ2-3, with 9 bases identical to TRBD2. From germline, CDR1 is MDHEN and CDR2 SYDVKM. With 2 bases clipped from V and 3 bases from J, the junction kept 3 bases outside the gene matches. The CDR3 is 15 amino acids. CDR3 in DNA: TGTGCCAGCAGTTTAATAGCGGGAGCTACAGATACGCAGTATTTT. Its protein product is CASSLIAGATDTQYF.

The sample holds a few counts of this clone. J is TRBJ1-2 and V is TRBV5-1; 7 nucleotides line up with TRBD1. Trimming removed 4 bases from V and 3 bases from J; junction bases left unmatched: 15. The CDR3 runs 17 residues. Germline V gives CDR1 SGHRS, CDR2 YFSETQ. As DNA, the CDR3 is TGCGCCAGCAGCCCCGCGGCGACAGGGACAAAGTACTATGGCTACACCTTC. Amino acid sequence: CASSPAATGTKYYGYTF.

This rearrangement joins TRBV28 to TRBJ1-4, with 12 bases that match TRBD1. Trimming at V came to 3 bases and at J to 3 bases, leaving 14 bases not matched to a gene. CDR3 length: 20 amino acids. Germline V lookup: CDR1 MDHEN, CDR2 SYDVKM. As DNA, the CDR3 is TGTGCCAGCAGTTTCTTCCTTACCGGGGACAGGGGGCTCTCTAATGAAAAACTGTTTTTT. Its protein product is CASSFFLTGDRGLSNEKLFF.

Regarding this clone: One junction end does not reproduce the germline sequence, and a read error may be involved. This sample also contains other DNA sequences that code for the same CDR3. V usage is TRBV4-1 and J usage is TRBJ2-7, with D hard to call. The germline V gene encodes CDR1 MGHRA and CDR2 YSYEKL. The CDR3 covers 16 residues. CDR3 residues: CASSPDWTATSHEQYF. The CDR3 DNA reads TGTGCCAGCAGCCCAGATTGGACGGCCACTTCTCACGAGCAGTACTTC.

The V call is TRBV5-4, the J call TRBJ1-2, with TRBD1 matching 8 bases. The CDR3 totals 13 residues. Germline V gene data show CDR1 as SGHNT and CDR2 as YYREEE (reference sequence). V lost 4 bases and J lost 8; bases outside the gene matches: 7. The CDR3 region is CASSIDRGRGYTF. CDR3 in DNA: TGTGCCAGCAGCATCGACAGGGGACGGGGCTACACCTTC.

The chain combines TRBV9 with TRBJ1-2; the D gene is possibly TRBD1 (5 bases). V was shortened by 3 bases and J by 3 bases, with 12 bases between the two germline ends. The CDR3 has 14 amino acids. Germline CDR1 SGDLS, CDR2 YYNGEE. CDR3 in DNA: TGTGCCAGCAGCGGAGAGGGGCAGTACTATGGCTACACCTTC. Amino acids: CASSGEGQYYGYTF.

With respect to this clone: The same CDR3 is also encoded by other DNA sequences in this sample. The rearrangement joins TRBV6-4 to TRBJ2-2, with TRBD1 as a possible D gene (5 bases). The germline gives CDR1 MRHNA, CDR2 SNTAGT. The CDR3 spans 14 residues. V was cut by 2 bases and J by 3 bases, with 7 bases left in between. CDR3 protein: CASSDRGDTGELFF. In nucleotides, the CDR3 is TGTGCCAGCAGTGACAGGGGTGACACCGGGGAGCTGTTTTTT.

This chain uses TRBV6-1 with TRBJ1-1, with D maybe TRBD1 (6 bases). V was pared by 8 bases and J by 0 bases, with 13 bases between. CDR1 and CDR2 from the germline V gene are MNHNS and SASEGT. The CDR3 runs 14 residues. CDR3 amino acids: CASGSRTVNTEAFF. CDR3 nucleotide sequence: TGTGCCAGCGGGTCTAGGACAGTGAACACTGAAGCTTTCTTT.

The rearrangement uses TRBV5-1 and TRBJ2-5, with 9 bases fitting TRBD1. The CDR3 contains 12 residues. J gave up 7 bases and V 4 bases, and 2 bases lay outside the gene matches. Germline-derived CDR1 and CDR2 are SGHRS and YFSETQ. The CDR3 region has the DNA TGCGCCAGCAGCGGGACAGGGAGGACCCAGTACTTC. This translates into CASSGTGRTQYF.

This clone was seen a handful of times. The chain carries TRBV4-1 and TRBJ1-3; D gene uncertain. This CDR3 is 10 amino acids long. Germline CDR1 is MGHRA and CDR2 is YSYEKL. With 8 bases removed from V and 1 base from J, the gap between germline ends came to 0 bases. The chain's CDR3 is CASSGNTIYF. As DNA, the CDR3 is TGCGCCAGCTCTGGAAACACCATATATTTT.

J is TRBJ1-2 and V is TRBV29-1, with unresolved D. The germline CDR1 and CDR2 sequences are SQVTM and ANQGSEA. CDR3 length: 13 amino acids. Trimming stripped 4 bases from V and 8 bases from J, with 17 bases between. The CDR3 here is CSVVLQKSGGYTF. For the CDR3, the DNA is TGCAGCGTTGTTTTGCAAAAATCGGGCGGCTACACCTTC.

CDR3 nucleotides: TGTGCCAGCAGAGAGATGAACACTGAAGCTTTCTTT. The encoded protein is CASREMNTEAFF. The rearrangement joins TRBV6-1 to TRBJ1-1, with D hard to call. CDR3 length: 12 residues. The germline gives CDR1 MNHNS, CDR2 SASEGT. Trimming pared 6 bases from V and 0 bases from J, leaving 5 bases between.

The gene calls are TRBV6-4 and TRBJ2-3, with no clear D. There are 16 residues in the CDR3. With 0 bases removed from V and 2 bases from J, the gap between germline ends came to 12 bases. Looked up from germline, CDR1 is MRHNA and CDR2 is SNTAGT. The CDR3 sequence is CASSDSGRISTDTQYF. CDR3 nucleotides: TGTGCCAGCAGTGACTCGGGTCGTATCTCCACAGATACGCAGTATTTT.

Many counts were recorded for this clone. This rearrangement joins TRBV6-1 to TRBJ2-5; possibly TRBD1 or TRBD2 for D (5 bases each). The CDR3 spans 15 residues. Germline V CDR1 and CDR2: MNHNS, SASEGT. Trimming took 8 bases from V and 2 from J, leaving 18 bases between them. CDR3 in amino acids: CASLKGRTGQETQYF. In DNA form, the CDR3 reads TGTGCCAGCCTAAAGGGGAGAACAGGTCAAGAGACCCAGTACTTC.

The J gene is TRBJ2-1, the V gene TRBV11-2, with 13 bases aligning to TRBD2. The ends lost 1 base at V and 8 bases at J; junction bases unmatched: 11. The CDR3 has 18 residues. Germline V gives CDR1 SGHAT, CDR2 FQNNGV. The CDR3: CASSLVLVGTSGIDEQFF. CDR3 DNA: TGTGCCAGCAGCTTAGTCCTTGTCGGGACTAGCGGGATTGATGAGCAGTTCTTC. Full variable domain (rest looked up from reference TRBV11-2 and TRBJ2-1): EAGVAQSPRYKIIEKRQSVAFWCNPISGHATLYWYQQILGQGPKLLIQFQNNGVVDDSQLPKDRFSAERLKGVDSTLKIQPAKLEDSAVYLCASSLVLVGTSGIDEQFFGPGTRLTVL.